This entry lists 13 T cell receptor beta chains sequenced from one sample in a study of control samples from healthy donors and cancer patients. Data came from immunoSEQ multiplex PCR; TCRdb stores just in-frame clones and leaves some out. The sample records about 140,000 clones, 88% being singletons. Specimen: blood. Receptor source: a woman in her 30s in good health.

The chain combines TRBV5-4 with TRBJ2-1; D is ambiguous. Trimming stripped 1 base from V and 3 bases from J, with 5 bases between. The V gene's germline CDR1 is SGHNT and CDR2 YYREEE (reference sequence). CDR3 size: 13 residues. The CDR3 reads CASSLPGYNEQFF. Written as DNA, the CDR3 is TGTGCCAGCAGCTTGCCGGGCTACAATGAGCAGTTCTTC.

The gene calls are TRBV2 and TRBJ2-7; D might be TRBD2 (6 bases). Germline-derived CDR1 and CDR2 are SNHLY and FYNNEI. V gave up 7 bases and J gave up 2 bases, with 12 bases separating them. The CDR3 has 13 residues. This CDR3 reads CASTSASTYEQYF. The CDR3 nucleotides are TGTGCCAGCACTAGCGCCTCGACCTACGAGCAGTACTTC.

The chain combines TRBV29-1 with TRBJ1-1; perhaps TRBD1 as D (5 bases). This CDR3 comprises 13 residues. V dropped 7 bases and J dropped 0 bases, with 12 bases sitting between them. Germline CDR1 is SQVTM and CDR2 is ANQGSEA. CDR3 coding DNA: TGCAGCGCCCGGGTGGGGGTGAACACTGAAGCTTTCTTT. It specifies CSARVGVNTEAFF.

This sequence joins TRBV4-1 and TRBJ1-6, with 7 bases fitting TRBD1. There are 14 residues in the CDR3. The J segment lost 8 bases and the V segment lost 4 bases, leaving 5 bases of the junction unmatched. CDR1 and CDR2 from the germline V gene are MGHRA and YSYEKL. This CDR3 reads CASSLGQDYSPLHF. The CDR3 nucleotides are TGCGCCAGCAGCCTCGGACAGGACTATTCACCCCTCCACTTT.

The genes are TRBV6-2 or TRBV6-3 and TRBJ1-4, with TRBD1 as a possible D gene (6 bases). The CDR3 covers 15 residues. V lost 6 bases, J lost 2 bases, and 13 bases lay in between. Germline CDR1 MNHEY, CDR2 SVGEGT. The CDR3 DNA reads TGTGCCAGCAGCCCCTTGGGGGGCACTAATGAAAAACTGTTTTTT. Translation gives CASSPLGGTNEKLFF.

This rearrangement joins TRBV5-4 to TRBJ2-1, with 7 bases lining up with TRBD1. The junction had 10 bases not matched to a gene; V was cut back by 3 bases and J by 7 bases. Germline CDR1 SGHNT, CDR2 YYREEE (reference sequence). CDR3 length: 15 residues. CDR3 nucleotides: TGTGCCAGCAGCTCGCCGGCCGACAGGGCTAATGAGCAGTTCTTC. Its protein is CASSSPADRANEQFF.

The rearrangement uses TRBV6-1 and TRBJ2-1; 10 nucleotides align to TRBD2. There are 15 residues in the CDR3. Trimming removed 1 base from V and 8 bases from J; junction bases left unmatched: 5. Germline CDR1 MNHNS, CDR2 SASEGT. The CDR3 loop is CASSEELAGAYEQFF. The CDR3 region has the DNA TGTGCCAGCAGTGAAGAGCTAGCGGGAGCCTATGAGCAGTTCTTC.

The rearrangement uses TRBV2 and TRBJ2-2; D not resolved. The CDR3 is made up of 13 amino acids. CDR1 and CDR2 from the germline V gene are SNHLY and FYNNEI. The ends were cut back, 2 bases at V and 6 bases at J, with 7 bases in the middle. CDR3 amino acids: CASSEFSSGELFF. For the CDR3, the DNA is TGTGCCAGCAGTGAATTCAGCTCCGGGGAGCTGTTTTTT. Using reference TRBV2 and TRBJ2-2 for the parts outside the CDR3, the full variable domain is EPEVTQTPSHQVTQMGQEVILRCVPISNHLYFYWYRQILGQKVEFLVSFYNNEISEKSEIFDDQFSVERPDGSNFTLKIRSTKLEDSAMYFCASSEFSSGELFFGEGSRLTVL.

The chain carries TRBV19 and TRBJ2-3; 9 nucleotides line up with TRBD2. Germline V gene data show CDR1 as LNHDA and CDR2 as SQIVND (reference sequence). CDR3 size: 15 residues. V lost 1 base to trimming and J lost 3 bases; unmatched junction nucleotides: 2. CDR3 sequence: CASSIVLAGTDTQYF. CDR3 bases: TGTGCCAGTAGTATAGTCCTAGCGGGAACAGATACGCAGTATTTT.

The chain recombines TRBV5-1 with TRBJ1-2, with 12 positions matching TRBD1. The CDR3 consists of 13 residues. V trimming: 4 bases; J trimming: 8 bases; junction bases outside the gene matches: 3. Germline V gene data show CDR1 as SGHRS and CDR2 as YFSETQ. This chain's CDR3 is CASSLGQGAGYTF. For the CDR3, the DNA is TGCGCCAGCAGCCTGGGACAGGGGGCGGGCTACACCTTC.

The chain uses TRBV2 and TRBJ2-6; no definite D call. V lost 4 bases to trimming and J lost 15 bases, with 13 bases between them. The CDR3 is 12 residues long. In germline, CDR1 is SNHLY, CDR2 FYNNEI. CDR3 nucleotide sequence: TGTGCCAGCAGTGCAGTTGAAGGGCCCCTGACTTTC. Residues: CASSAVEGPLTF. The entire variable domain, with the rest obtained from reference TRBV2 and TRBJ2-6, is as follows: EPEVTQTPSHQVTQMGQEVILRCVPISNHLYFYWYRQILGQKVEFLVSFYNNEISEKSEIFDDQFSVERPDGSNFTLKIRSTKLEDSAMYFCASSAVEGPLTFGAGSRLTVL.

The CDR3 DNA reads as TGTGCCAGCAGGAGACCGTCTCTAGCTGCCGAGCAGTACTTC. It is translated as CASRRPSLAAEQYF. The chain couples TRBV6-5 to TRBJ2-7; perhaps TRBD2 as D (5 bases). The CDR3 is made up of 14 amino acids. Germline-derived CDR1 and CDR2 are MNHEY and SVGAGI. Trimming removed 6 bases at V and 6 bases at J, with 18 bases between.

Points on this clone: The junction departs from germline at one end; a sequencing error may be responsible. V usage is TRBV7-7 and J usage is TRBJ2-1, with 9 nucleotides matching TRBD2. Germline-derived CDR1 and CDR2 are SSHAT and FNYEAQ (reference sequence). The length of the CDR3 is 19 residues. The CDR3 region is CASSLGVSGGGRALDEQFF. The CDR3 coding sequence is TGTGCTAGCAGCTTAGGAGTGTCGGGCGGCGGGAGGGCCTTGGATGAGCAGTTCTTC.